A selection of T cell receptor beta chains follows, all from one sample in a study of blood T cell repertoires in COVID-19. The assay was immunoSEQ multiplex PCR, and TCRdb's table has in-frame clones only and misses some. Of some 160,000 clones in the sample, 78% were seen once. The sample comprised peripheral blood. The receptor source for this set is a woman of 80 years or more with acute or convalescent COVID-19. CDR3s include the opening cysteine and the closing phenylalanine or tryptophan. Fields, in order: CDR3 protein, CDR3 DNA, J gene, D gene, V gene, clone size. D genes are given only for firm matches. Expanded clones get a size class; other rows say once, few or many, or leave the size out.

CDR3 protein: CASSRGSEKSAKNIQYF
CDR3 DNA: TGTGCCAGCAGCCGGGGGTCCGAAAAGTCTGCCAAAAACATTCAGTACTTC
J gene: TRBJ2-4
D gene: -
V gene: TRBV7-2
clone size: -

CDR3 protein: CATTDGQGEKLFF
CDR3 DNA: TGTGCCACGACAGACGGACAGGGTGAAAAACTGTTTTTT
J gene: TRBJ1-4
D gene: TRBD1
V gene: TRBV6-5
clone size: -

CDR3 protein: CASSPRGFERDSYEQYF
CDR3 DNA: TGTGCCAGCAGCCCCCGGGGTTTCGAGCGGGACTCCTACGAGCAGTACTTC
J gene: TRBJ2-7
D gene: TRBD2
V gene: TRBV3-1/TRBV3-2
clone size: few

CDR3 protein: CASRTSSYNSPLHF
CDR3 DNA: TGTGCCAGCAGGACAAGCTCCTATAATTCACCCCTCCACTTT
J gene: TRBJ1-6
D gene: -
V gene: TRBV2
clone size: -

CDR3 protein: CASSPRGSGNTIYF
CDR3 DNA: TGCGCCAGCAGCCCCCGGGGTTCTGGAAACACCATATATTTT
J gene: TRBJ1-3
D gene: -
V gene: TRBV5-1
clone size: once

CDR3 protein: CASSVGQRNQPQHF
CDR3 DNA: TGTGCCAGTAGTGTCGGACAGAGGAATCAGCCCCAGCATTTT
J gene: TRBJ1-5
D gene: -
V gene: TRBV19
clone size: once

CDR3 protein: CASKPRASTDTQYF
CDR3 DNA: TGTGCCAGTAAACCGAGGGCTAGCACAGATACGCAGTATTTT
J gene: TRBJ2-3
D gene: -
V gene: TRBV19
clone size: once

CDR3 protein: CASSVGGQGFREAFF
CDR3 DNA: TGTGCCAGCAGCGTCGGGGGACAGGGCTTCCGCGAAGCTTTCTTT
J gene: TRBJ1-1
D gene: TRBD1
V gene: TRBV7-9
clone size: -

CDR3 protein: CASSKDRGRDQPQHF
CDR3 DNA: TGTGCCAGCAGCAAGGACAGGGGGCGAGATCAGCCCCAGCATTTT
J gene: TRBJ1-5
D gene: TRBD1
V gene: TRBV11-2
clone size: -

CDR3 protein: CASSSQGEAFF
CDR3 DNA: TGTGCCAGCAGTTCACAGGGTGAAGCTTTCTTT
J gene: TRBJ1-1
D gene: -
V gene: TRBV6-5
clone size: -

CDR3 protein: CASSEDSRQVRSQPQHF
CDR3 DNA: TGTGCCAGCAGTGAAGATAGTCGGCAGGTTCGTAGTCAGCCCCAGCATTTT
J gene: TRBJ1-5
D gene: -
V gene: TRBV6-1
clone size: -

CDR3 protein: CASSLGAAGNTEAFF
CDR3 DNA: TGTGCCAGCAGCTTAGGGGCGGCGGGGAACACTGAAGCTTTCTTT
J gene: TRBJ1-1
D gene: -
V gene: TRBV7-8
clone size: -

CDR3 protein: CASSPFEGATGELFF
CDR3 DNA: TGCGCCAGCAGCCCCTTCGAGGGGGCCACCGGGGAGCTGTTTTTT
J gene: TRBJ2-2
D gene: TRBD1
V gene: TRBV4-1
clone size: -

CDR3 protein: CASSLKLAGGTDTQYF
CDR3 DNA: TGCGCCAGCAGCCTTAAACTAGCGGGGGGTACAGATACGCAGTATTTT
J gene: TRBJ2-3
D gene: TRBD2
V gene: TRBV5-1
clone size: -

CDR3 protein: CASSTGTGQTYEQYF
CDR3 DNA: TGTGCCAGCTCGACCGGGACAGGTCAAACCTACGAGCAGTACTTC
J gene: TRBJ2-7
D gene: TRBD1
V gene: TRBV27
clone size: few

CDR3 protein: CASSWGGNSNQPQHF
CDR3 DNA: TGTGCCAGCTCATGGGGGGGTAATAGCAATCAGCCCCAGCATTTT
J gene: TRBJ1-5
D gene: -
V gene: TRBV27
clone size: -

CDR3 protein: CARYPGLTEAFF
CDR3 DNA: TGTGCCAGGTACCCAGGGTTAACTGAAGCTTTCTTT
J gene: TRBJ1-1
D gene: -
V gene: TRBV6-4
clone size: once

CDR3 protein: CASTLPGTDNSPLHF
CDR3 DNA: TGTGCCAGCACCCTCCCCGGGACAGATAATTCACCCCTCCACTTT
J gene: TRBJ1-6
D gene: TRBD1
V gene: TRBV28
clone size: -

CDR3 protein: CASSKRQGTQPQHF
CDR3 DNA: TGTGCCAGCAGCAAGAGACAGGGAACTCAGCCCCAGCATTTT
J gene: TRBJ1-5
D gene: TRBD1
V gene: TRBV6-5
clone size: -

CDR3 protein: CASSPWGVHGYTF
CDR3 DNA: TGTGCCAGCAGCCCCTGGGGGGTTCATGGCTACACCTTC
J gene: TRBJ1-2
D gene: -
V gene: TRBV3-1/TRBV3-2
clone size: -

CDR3 protein: CASSQGRLAGGGTQYF
CDR3 DNA: TGTGCCAGCAGCCAAGGTCGGCTAGCGGGCGGGGGTACGCAGTATTTT
J gene: TRBJ2-3
D gene: TRBD2
V gene: TRBV3-1/TRBV3-2
clone size: -

CDR3 protein: CASSLDLQAYNEQFF
CDR3 DNA: TGTGCCAGCAGCCTGGACCTCCAGGCCTACAATGAGCAGTTCTTC
J gene: TRBJ2-1
D gene: -
V gene: TRBV5-8
clone size: -

CDR3 protein: CASSREAAGNTEAFF
CDR3 DNA: TGTGCCAGTAGTAGGGAGGCGGCGGGGAACACTGAAGCTTTCTTT
J gene: TRBJ1-1
D gene: -
V gene: TRBV19
clone size: -

CDR3 protein: CASRGQTNEKLFF
CDR3 DNA: TGTGCCAGCCGCGGACAAACTAATGAAAAACTGTTTTTT
J gene: TRBJ1-4
D gene: -
V gene: TRBV18
clone size: -

CDR3 protein: CASSSGQGFAGNTIYF
CDR3 DNA: TGTGCCAGCAGTTCGGGACAGGGGTTTGCTGGAAACACCATATATTTT
J gene: TRBJ1-3
D gene: TRBD1
V gene: TRBV27
clone size: few

CDR3 protein: CASSQDSANPNTEAFF
CDR3 DNA: TGTGCCAGCAGCCAAGATAGTGCCAATCCGAACACTGAAGCTTTCTTT
J gene: TRBJ1-1
D gene: -
V gene: TRBV4-2
clone size: few

CDR3 protein: CASSLSPRRDGLNF
CDR3 DNA: TGTGCCAGCAGCTTATCGCCTAGGAGGGACGGCCTCAACTTC
J gene: TRBJ1-2
D gene: -
V gene: TRBV11-2
clone size: -

CDR3 protein: CASSLSRGNTEAFF
CDR3 DNA: TGTGCCAGCAGTTTATCTCGGGGGAACACTGAAGCTTTCTTT
J gene: TRBJ1-1
D gene: -
V gene: TRBV27
clone size: -

CDR3 protein: CASAGGGYGYTF
CDR3 DNA: TGTGCCTCAGCAGGGGGCGGCTATGGCTACACCTTC
J gene: TRBJ1-2
D gene: TRBD1
V gene: TRBV30
clone size: -

CDR3 protein: CASSPWVIAGTYEQYF
CDR3 DNA: TGTGCCAGCAGCCCCTGGGTAATAGCGGGGACCTACGAGCAGTACTTC
J gene: TRBJ2-7
D gene: TRBD2
V gene: TRBV28
clone size: -

CDR3 protein: CASRRTGGEDQPQHF
CDR3 DNA: TGCGCCAGCAGGCGAACAGGGGGCGAGGATCAGCCCCAGCATTTT
J gene: TRBJ1-5
D gene: TRBD1
V gene: TRBV5-1
clone size: -

CDR3 protein: CASSQQGSQPQHF
CDR3 DNA: TGTGCCAGCAGCCAACAGGGCAGTCAGCCCCAGCATTTT
J gene: TRBJ1-5
D gene: -
V gene: TRBV11-2
clone size: once

CDR3 protein: CASGFSQRGPQETQYF
CDR3 DNA: TGTGCTAGTGGTTTCTCCCAGCGGGGTCCACAAGAGACCCAGTACTTC
J gene: TRBJ2-5
D gene: TRBD2
V gene: TRBV12-5
clone size: -

CDR3 protein: CASSKPRVEIEQYF
CDR3 DNA: TGTGCCAGCAGCAAACCCAGGGTTGAAATCGAGCAGTACTTC
J gene: TRBJ2-7
D gene: -
V gene: TRBV21-1
clone size: once

CDR3 protein: CSAVRQGKGGELFF
CDR3 DNA: TGCAGCGCCGTCAGACAGGGAAAAGGCGGGGAGCTGTTTTTT
J gene: TRBJ2-2
D gene: TRBD1
V gene: TRBV29-1
clone size: -

CDR3 protein: CASSTGDNEQFF
CDR3 DNA: TGTGCCAGCAGCACCGGTGACAATGAGCAGTTCTTC
J gene: TRBJ2-1
D gene: -
V gene: TRBV25-1
clone size: -

CDR3 protein: CASSLPTGHTIAPGYF
CDR3 DNA: TGTGCCAGCAGTTTACCAACGGGACACACGATCGCTCCTGGGTACTTC
J gene: TRBJ2-7
D gene: -
V gene: TRBV28
clone size: once

CDR3 protein: CASSMQGASSYNSPLHF
CDR3 DNA: TGTGCCAGTAGCATGCAGGGGGCATCGTCCTATAATTCACCCCTCCACTTT
J gene: TRBJ1-6
D gene: TRBD1
V gene: TRBV19
clone size: -

CDR3 protein: CASSEQGATNAGGYTF
CDR3 DNA: TGTGCCAGCAGTGAACAGGGGGCCACAAATGCAGGAGGCTACACCTTC
J gene: TRBJ1-2
D gene: TRBD1
V gene: TRBV2
clone size: -

CDR3 protein: CASRGLLRDEQYF
CDR3 DNA: TGTGCCAGCAGGGGACTCCTCCGAGACGAGCAGTACTTC
J gene: TRBJ2-7
D gene: -
V gene: TRBV28
clone size: -

CDR3 protein: CATSGGLIITYNEQFF
CDR3 DNA: TGTGCCACCAGCGGAGGACTAATTATTACCTACAATGAGCAGTTCTTC
J gene: TRBJ2-1
D gene: -
V gene: TRBV15
clone size: once

CDR3 protein: CASSTSGFSYEQYF
CDR3 DNA: TGTGCCAGCAGCACCAGCGGATTCTCCTACGAGCAGTACTTC
J gene: TRBJ2-7
D gene: -
V gene: TRBV28
clone size: -

CDR3 protein: CASSLGNRGPYGYTF
CDR3 DNA: TGTGCCAGCAGCCTGGGGAACAGGGGGCCCTATGGCTACACCTTC
J gene: TRBJ1-2
D gene: TRBD1
V gene: TRBV2
clone size: -

CDR3 protein: CACLTGGGNSPLHF
CDR3 DNA: TGTGCCTGTTTAACAGGGGGGGGTAATTCACCCCTCCACTTT
J gene: TRBJ1-6
D gene: TRBD1
V gene: TRBV30
clone size: -

CDR3 protein: CASSHEGRGWSGYTF
CDR3 DNA: TGTGCCAGCAGCCACGAAGGGAGGGGGTGGAGTGGCTACACCTTC
J gene: TRBJ1-2
D gene: -
V gene: TRBV3-1/TRBV3-2
clone size: -

CDR3 protein: CAWSLARTGDYEQYF
CDR3 DNA: TGTGCCTGGAGTTTAGCTAGGACAGGGGACTACGAGCAGTACTTC
J gene: TRBJ2-7
D gene: TRBD1
V gene: TRBV30
clone size: -

CDR3 protein: CATSDFVSGKNIQYF
CDR3 DNA: TGTGCCACCAGTGATTTCGTTAGCGGTAAAAACATTCAGTACTTC
J gene: TRBJ2-4
D gene: -
V gene: TRBV24-1
clone size: -

CDR3 protein: CASLRGPNEKLFF
CDR3 DNA: TGTGCCAGCTTGAGGGGGCCTAATGAAAAACTGTTTTTT
J gene: TRBJ1-4
D gene: TRBD1
V gene: TRBV7-6
clone size: -

CDR3 protein: CASSLREVGTEAFF
CDR3 DNA: TGCGCCAGCAGCTTGAGGGAGGTTGGCACTGAAGCTTTCTTT
J gene: TRBJ1-1
D gene: -
V gene: TRBV5-1
clone size: -

CDR3 protein: CAISGHHGTEAFF
CDR3 DNA: TGTGCCATCTCGGGACACCACGGCACTGAAGCTTTCTTT
J gene: TRBJ1-1
D gene: -
V gene: TRBV28
clone size: few

CDR3 protein: CASSEGAGYTDTQYF
CDR3 DNA: TGTGCCAGCAGTGAAGGAGCGGGTTACACAGATACGCAGTATTTT
J gene: TRBJ2-3
D gene: -
V gene: TRBV2
clone size: -

CDR3 protein: CASSSIAGGAYNEQFF
CDR3 DNA: TGTGCCAGCAGCTCCATAGCGGGGGGGGCGTACAATGAGCAGTTCTTC
J gene: TRBJ2-1
D gene: TRBD2
V gene: TRBV7-8
clone size: -

CDR3 protein: CASSTGTGKRANVLTF
CDR3 DNA: TGTGCCAGTAGTACCGGGACAGGGAAGAGGGCCAACGTCCTGACTTTC
J gene: TRBJ2-6
D gene: TRBD1
V gene: TRBV19
clone size: few

CDR3 protein: CASRLARVSNQPQHF
CDR3 DNA: TGTGCAAGTCGCTTAGCCAGGGTTAGCAATCAGCCCCAGCATTTT
J gene: TRBJ1-5
D gene: -
V gene: TRBV12-2
clone size: -